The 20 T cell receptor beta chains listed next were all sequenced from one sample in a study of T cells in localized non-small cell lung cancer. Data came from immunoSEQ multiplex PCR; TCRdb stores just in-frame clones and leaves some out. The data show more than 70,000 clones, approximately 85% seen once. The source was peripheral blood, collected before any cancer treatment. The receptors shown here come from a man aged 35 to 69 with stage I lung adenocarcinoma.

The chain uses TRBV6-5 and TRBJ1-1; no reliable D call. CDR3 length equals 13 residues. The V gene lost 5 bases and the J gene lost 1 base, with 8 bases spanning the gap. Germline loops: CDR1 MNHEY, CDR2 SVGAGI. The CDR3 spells CASSGSRNTEAFF. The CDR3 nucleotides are TGTGCCAGCAGTGGGTCTCGGAACACTGAAGCTTTCTTT.

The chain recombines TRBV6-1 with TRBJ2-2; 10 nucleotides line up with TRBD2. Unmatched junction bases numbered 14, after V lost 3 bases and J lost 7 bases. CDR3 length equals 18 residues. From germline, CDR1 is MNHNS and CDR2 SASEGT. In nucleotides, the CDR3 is TGTGCCAGCAGTGAGAGACCCAGCGGGAGGGTTAACGGCGGGGAGCTGTTTTTT. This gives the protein CASSERPSGRVNGGELFF.

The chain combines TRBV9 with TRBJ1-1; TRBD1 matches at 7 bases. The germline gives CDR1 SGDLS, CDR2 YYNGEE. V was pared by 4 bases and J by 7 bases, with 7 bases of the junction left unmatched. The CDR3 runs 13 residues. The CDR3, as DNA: TGTGCCAGCAGCAAGAACAGGGGTAGTGAAGCTTTCTTT. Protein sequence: CASSKNRGSEAFF.

CDR3 amino acids: CAGGGRGTGELFF. CDR3 nucleotides: TGTGCCGGCGGAGGGCGTGGCACCGGGGAGCTGTTTTTT. The chain has TRBV7-2 and TRBJ2-2, with a possible D match to TRBD2 (6 bases). The germline V gene has CDR1 SGHTA and CDR2 FQGNSA. The CDR3 runs 13 residues. Trimming took 11 bases from V and 4 from J, leaving 14 bases between them.

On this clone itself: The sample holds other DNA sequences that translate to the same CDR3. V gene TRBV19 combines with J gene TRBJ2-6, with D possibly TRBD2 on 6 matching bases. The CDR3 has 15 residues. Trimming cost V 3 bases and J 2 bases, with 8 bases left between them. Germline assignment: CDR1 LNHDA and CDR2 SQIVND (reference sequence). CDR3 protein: CASSIGGTGANVLTF. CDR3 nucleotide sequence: TGTGCCAGTAGTATTGGGGGGACTGGGGCCAACGTCCTGACTTTC.

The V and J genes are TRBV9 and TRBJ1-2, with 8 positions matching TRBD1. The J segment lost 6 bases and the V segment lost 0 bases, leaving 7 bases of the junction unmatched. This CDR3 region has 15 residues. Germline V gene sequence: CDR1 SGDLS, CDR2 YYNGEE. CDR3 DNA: TGTGCCAGCAGCGTAGTCCAGGGGGCGTTACATGGCTACACCTTC. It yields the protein CASSVVQGALHGYTF.

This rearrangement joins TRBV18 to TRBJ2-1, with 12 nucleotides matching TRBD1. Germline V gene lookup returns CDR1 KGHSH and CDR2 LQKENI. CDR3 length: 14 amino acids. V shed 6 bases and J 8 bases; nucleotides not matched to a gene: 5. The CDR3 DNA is TGTGCCAGCTCCGGCGGGACAGGGGGCTATGAGCAGTTCTTC. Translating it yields CASSGGTGGYEQFF.

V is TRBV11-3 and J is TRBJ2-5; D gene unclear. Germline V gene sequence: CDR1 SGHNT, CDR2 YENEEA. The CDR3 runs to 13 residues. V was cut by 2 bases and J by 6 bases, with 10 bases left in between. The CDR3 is CASSLSASQTQYF. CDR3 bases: TGTGCCAGCAGCTTATCCGCATCGCAGACCCAGTACTTC.

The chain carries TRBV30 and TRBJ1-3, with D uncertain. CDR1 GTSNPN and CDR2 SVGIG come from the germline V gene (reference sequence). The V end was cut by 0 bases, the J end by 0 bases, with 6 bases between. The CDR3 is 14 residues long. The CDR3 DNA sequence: TGTGCCTGGAGTGTTTGGAGCTCTGGAAACACCATATATTTT. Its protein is CAWSVWSSGNTIYF.

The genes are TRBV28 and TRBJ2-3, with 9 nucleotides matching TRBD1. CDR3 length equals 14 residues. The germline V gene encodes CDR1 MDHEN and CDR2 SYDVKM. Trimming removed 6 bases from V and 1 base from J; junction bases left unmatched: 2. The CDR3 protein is CASRRTGGTDTQYF. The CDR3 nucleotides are TGTGCCAGCAGACGGACAGGGGGCACAGATACGCAGTATTTT.

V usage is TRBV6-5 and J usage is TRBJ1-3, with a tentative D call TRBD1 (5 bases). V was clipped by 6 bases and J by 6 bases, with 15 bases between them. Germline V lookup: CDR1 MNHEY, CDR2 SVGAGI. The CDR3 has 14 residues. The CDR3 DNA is TGTGCCAGCAGACCCCCGGGGCGGGTAAACACCATATATTTT. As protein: CASRPPGRVNTIYF.

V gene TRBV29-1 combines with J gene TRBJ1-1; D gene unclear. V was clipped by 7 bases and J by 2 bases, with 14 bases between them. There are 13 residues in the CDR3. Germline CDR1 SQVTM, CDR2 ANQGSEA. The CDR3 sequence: CSAAREGNTEAFF. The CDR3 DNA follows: TGCAGCGCCGCGAGGGAAGGAAACACTGAAGCTTTCTTT. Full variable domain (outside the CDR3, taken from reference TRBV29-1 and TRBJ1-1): SAVISQKPSRDICQRGTSLTIQCQVDSQVTMMFWYRQQPGQSLTLIATANQGSEATYESGFVIDKFPISRPNLTFSTLTVSNMSPEDSSIYLCSAAREGNTEAFFGQGTRLTVV.

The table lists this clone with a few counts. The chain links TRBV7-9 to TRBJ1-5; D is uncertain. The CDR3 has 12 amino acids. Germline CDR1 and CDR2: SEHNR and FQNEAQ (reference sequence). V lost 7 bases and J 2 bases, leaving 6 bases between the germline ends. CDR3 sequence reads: CASTSGNQPQHF. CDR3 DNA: TGTGCCAGCACCTCGGGCAATCAGCCCCAGCATTTT.

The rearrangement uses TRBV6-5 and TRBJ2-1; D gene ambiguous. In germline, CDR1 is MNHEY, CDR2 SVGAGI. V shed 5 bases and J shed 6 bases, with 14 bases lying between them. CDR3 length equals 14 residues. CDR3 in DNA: TGTGCCAGCAGTCTCCCTCTCCCGTCCAATGAGCAGTTCTTC. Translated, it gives CASSLPLPSNEQFF.

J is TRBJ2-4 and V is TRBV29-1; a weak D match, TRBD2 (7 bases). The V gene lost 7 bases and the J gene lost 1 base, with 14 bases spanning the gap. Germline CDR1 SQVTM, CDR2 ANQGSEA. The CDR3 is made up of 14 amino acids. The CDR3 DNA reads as TGCAGCGCCCTAAGGGGGGGCGCCAAAAACATTCAGTACTTC. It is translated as CSALRGGAKNIQYF.

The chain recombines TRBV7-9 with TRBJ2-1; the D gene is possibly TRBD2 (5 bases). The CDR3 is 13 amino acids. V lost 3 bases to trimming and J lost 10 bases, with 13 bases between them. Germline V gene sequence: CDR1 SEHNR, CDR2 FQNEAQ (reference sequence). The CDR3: CASSFESGGEQFF. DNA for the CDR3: TGTGCCAGCAGCTTTGAGTCAGGCGGGGAGCAGTTCTTC.

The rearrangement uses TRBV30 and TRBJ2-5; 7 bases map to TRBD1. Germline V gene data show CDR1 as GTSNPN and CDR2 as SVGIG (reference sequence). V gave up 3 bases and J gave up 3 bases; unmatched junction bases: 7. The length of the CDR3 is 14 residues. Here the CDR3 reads CAWSQTGREETQYF. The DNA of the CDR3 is TGTGCCTGGAGCCAGACAGGGCGGGAAGAGACCCAGTACTTC.

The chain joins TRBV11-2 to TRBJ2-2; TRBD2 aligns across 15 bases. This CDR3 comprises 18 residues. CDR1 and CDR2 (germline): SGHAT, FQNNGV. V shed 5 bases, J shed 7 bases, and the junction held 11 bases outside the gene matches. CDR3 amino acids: CASSLGLAGGQIIGELFF. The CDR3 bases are TGTGCCAGCAGCCTTGGACTAGCGGGAGGGCAAATAATCGGGGAGCTGTTTTTT.

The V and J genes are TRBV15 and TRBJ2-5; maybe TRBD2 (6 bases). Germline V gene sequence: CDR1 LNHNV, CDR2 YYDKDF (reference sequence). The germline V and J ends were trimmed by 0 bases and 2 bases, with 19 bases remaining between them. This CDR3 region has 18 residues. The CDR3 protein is CATSRDLGVRGQQETQYF. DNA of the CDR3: TGTGCCACCAGCAGAGATTTAGGGGTGCGGGGTCAACAAGAGACCCAGTACTTC.

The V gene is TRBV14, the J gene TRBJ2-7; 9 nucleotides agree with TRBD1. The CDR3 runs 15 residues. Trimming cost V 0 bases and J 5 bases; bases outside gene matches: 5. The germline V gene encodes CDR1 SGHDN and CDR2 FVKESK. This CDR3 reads CASSQELGTGNEQYF. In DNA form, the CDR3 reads TGTGCCAGCAGCCAAGAACTTGGGACAGGGAACGAGCAGTACTTC.